A single sample is the source of the 7 T cell receptor beta chains below, sequenced in a study of blood T cell repertoires in COVID-19 (dated by TCRdb to 2020 to 2021). The library was obtained by the immunoSEQ multiplex PCR assay. TCRdb obtained this table from immuneACCESS and retained in-frame rearrangements with V and J assigned. These tables miss some clones; where compared with another copy, unresolved V genes account for less than half of the shortfall, and the remainder is unexplained. Counted in this sample were 140,000 or so clones; roughly 88% of them appeared once. 1.8% of the sample belongs to the ten largest clones. Sequenced input: peripheral blood. Every receptor here comes from a man in his 70s with acute or convalescent COVID-19.

The chain links TRBV7-2 to TRBJ2-7; TRBD1 matches at 9 bases. CDR1 and CDR2 from the germline V gene are SGHTA and FQGNSA. The CDR3 totals 14 residues. With V trimmed by 3 bases and J by 2 bases, 2 bases remained unmatched. The CDR3 loop reads CASSLGTGTYEQYF. The CDR3 DNA follows: TGTGCCAGCAGCTTGGGGACAGGGACCTACGAGCAGTACTTC.

V usage is TRBV5-1 and J usage is TRBJ1-1; 7 nucleotides agree with TRBD1. This CDR3 has 15 residues. CDR1 SGHRS and CDR2 YFSETQ come from the germline V gene. The V gene end was trimmed by 4 bases and the J gene end by 1 base; junction bases not matched to a gene: 7. CDR3 protein: CASSRVTGQNTEAFF. The CDR3 DNA follows: TGCGCCAGCAGCCGGGTGACAGGGCAGAACACTGAAGCTTTCTTT.

The chain carries TRBV7-8 and TRBJ2-7; 7 bases line up with TRBD2. This CDR3 contains 14 residues. Per the germline V gene, CDR1 is SGHVS and CDR2 is FQNEAQ. The ends lost 5 bases at V and 2 bases at J; junction bases unmatched: 6. CDR3 bases: TGTGCCAGCAGCCGTCGGGGGGAAGCCTACGAGCAGTACTTC. Protein sequence: CASSRRGEAYEQYF.

CDR3 in DNA: TGTGCCAGCAGCACACTAGCGGGGGGCCCGACCATTCAGTACTTC. This translates into CASSTLAGGPTIQYF. The genes are TRBV7-9 and TRBJ2-4, with 12 bases aligning to TRBD2. Germline V lookup: CDR1 SEHNR, CDR2 FQNEAQ (reference sequence). This CDR3 is built from 15 residues. The J segment lost 9 bases and the V segment lost 5 bases, leaving 8 bases of the junction unmatched.

On this clone itself: This sample includes further DNA sequences coding for the same CDR3. The V call is TRBV7-9, the J call TRBJ1-2; weak D call: TRBD1 (6 bases). CDR1 and CDR2 from the germline V gene are SEHNR and FQNEAQ (reference sequence). V lost 5 bases and J 0 bases, leaving 10 bases between the germline ends. The CDR3 covers 14 residues. The CDR3 region is CASSIGQTNYGYTF. The CDR3 DNA follows: TGTGCCAGCAGCATTGGACAGACTAACTATGGCTACACCTTC.

The CDR3 here is CASSFLQGAEAFF. Written as DNA, the CDR3 is TGTGCCAGCAGCTTTTTACAGGGGGCTGAAGCTTTCTTT. The genes are TRBV11-2 and TRBJ1-1; 8 bases fit TRBD1. J gave up 6 bases and V 3 bases, and 3 bases lay outside the gene matches. This CDR3 spans 13 amino acids. The germline gives CDR1 SGHAT, CDR2 FQNNGV.

V and J are TRBV6-5 and TRBJ1-3; 7 nucleotides line up with TRBD1. With 2 bases clipped from V and 3 bases from J, the junction kept 4 bases outside the gene matches. The CDR3 consists of 15 residues. Germline lookup yields CDR1 MNHEY and CDR2 SVGAGI. CDR3 in amino acids: CASSYEGAIGNTIYF. For the CDR3, the DNA is TGTGCCAGCAGTTACGAGGGGGCTATTGGAAACACCATATATTTT.